This record covers a single T cell receptor beta chain. This sample is part of a study of control samples from healthy donors and cancer patients. The assay was immunoSEQ multiplex PCR, and TCRdb's table has in-frame clones only and misses some. Among fewer than 95,000 clones listed, approximately 89% were seen once. The source is a young man in good health. Input material: blood.

The CDR3 bases are TGTGCCACCCAAGCGGGGGGCCCCGCAGATACGCAGTATTTT. The encoded protein is CATQAGGPADTQYF. The V gene is TRBV24-1, the J gene TRBJ2-3; 9 nucleotides agree with TRBD2. The CDR3 loop spans 14 amino acids. Germline CDR1 reads KGHDR; CDR2 reads SFDVKD. J gave up 4 bases and V 9 bases, and 7 bases lay outside the gene matches.